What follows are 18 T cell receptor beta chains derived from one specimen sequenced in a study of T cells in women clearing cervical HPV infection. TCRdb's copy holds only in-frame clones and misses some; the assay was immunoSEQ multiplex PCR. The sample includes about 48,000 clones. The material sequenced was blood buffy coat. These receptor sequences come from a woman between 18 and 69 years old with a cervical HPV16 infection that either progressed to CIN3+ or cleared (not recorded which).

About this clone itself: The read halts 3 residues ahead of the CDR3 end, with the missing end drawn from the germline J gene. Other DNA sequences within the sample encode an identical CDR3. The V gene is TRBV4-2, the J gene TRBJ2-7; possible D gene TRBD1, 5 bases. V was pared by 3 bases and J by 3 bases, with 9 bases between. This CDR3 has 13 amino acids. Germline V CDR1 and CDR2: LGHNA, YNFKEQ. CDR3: CASSQAQGYEQYF. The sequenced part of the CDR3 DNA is TGTGCCAGCAGCCAGGCTCAGGGCTACGAG.

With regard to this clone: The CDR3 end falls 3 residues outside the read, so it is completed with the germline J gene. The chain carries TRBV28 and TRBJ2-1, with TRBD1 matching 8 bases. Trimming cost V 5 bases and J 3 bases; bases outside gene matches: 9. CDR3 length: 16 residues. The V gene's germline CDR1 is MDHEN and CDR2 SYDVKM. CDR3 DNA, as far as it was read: TGTGCCAGCAGTCTCACTACTGGACAGGGCTACAATGAG. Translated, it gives CASSLTTGQGYNE. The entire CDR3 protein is CASSLTTGQGYNEQFF.

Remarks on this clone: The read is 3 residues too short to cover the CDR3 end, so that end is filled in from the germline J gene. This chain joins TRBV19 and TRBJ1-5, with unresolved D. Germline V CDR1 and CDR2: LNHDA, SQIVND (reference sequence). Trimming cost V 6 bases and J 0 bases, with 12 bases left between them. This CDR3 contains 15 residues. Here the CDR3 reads CASSAHLNSNQPQHF. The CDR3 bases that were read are TGTGCCAGTAGCGCACATTTGAATAGCAATCAGCCC.

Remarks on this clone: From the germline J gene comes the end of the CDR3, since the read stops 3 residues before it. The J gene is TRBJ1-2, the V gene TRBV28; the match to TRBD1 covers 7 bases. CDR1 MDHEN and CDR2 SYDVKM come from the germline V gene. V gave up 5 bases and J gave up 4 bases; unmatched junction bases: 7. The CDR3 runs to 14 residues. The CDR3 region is CASSPGGQTYGYTF. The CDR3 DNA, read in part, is TGTGCCAGCAGTCCAGGGGGACAGACCTATGGC.

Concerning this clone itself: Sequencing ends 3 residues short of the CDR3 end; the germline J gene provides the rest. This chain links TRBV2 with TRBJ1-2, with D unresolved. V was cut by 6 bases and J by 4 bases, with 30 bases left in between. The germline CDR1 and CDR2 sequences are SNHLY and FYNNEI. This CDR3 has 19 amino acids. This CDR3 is CASRPKIPTLPSLLYGYTF. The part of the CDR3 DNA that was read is TGTGCCAGCAGGCCGAAAATACCTACTCTTCCGAGTCTTCTCTATGGC.

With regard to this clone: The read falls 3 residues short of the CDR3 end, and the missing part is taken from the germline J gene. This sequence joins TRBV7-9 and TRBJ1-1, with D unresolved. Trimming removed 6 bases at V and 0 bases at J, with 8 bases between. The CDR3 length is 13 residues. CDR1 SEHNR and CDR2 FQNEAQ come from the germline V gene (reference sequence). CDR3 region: CASRQNMNTEAFF. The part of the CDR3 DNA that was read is TGTGCCAGCAGGCAGAACATGAACACTGAA.

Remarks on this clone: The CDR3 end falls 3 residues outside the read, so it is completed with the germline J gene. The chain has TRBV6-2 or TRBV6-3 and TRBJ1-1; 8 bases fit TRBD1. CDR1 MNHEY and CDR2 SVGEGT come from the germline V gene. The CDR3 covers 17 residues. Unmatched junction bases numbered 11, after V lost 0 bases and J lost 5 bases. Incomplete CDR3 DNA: TGTGCCAGCAGTTACTCAGGCAGGGGGCGCGGGAGAACTGAA. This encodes CASSYSGRGRGRTE. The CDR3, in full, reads CASSYSGRGRGRTEAFF.

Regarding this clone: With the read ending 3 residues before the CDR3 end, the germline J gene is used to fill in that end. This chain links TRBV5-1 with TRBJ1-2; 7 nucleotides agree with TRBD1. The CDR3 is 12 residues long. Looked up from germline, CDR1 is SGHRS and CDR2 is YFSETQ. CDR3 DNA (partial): TGCGCCAGCAGCCGGGACAGCAGGGGC. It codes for CASSRDSRG. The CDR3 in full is CASSRDSRGYTF.

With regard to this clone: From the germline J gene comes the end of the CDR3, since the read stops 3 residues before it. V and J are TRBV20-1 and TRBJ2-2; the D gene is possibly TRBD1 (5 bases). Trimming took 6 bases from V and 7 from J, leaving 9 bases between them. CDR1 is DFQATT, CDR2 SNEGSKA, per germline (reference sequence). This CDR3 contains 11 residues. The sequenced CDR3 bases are TGCAGTGCCGAAGGGGTCGGGGAG. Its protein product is CSAEGVGE. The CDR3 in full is CSAEGVGELFF.

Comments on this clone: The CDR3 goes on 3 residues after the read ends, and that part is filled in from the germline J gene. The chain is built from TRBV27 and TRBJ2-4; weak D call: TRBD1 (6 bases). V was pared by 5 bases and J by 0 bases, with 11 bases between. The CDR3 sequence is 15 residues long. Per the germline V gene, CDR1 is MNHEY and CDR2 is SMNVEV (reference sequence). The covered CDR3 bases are TGTGCCAGCAGTGCAGGGGTCCTAGCCAAAAACATT. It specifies CASSAGVLAKNI. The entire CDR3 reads CASSAGVLAKNIQYF.

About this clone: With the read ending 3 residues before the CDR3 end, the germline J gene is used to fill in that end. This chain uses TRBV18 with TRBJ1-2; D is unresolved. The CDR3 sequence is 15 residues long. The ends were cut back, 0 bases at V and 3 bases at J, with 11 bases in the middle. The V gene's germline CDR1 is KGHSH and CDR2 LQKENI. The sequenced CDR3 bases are TGTGCCAGCTCACCACCGTCCGGGGTCGACTATGGC. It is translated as CASSPPSGVDYG. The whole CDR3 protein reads CASSPPSGVDYGYTF.

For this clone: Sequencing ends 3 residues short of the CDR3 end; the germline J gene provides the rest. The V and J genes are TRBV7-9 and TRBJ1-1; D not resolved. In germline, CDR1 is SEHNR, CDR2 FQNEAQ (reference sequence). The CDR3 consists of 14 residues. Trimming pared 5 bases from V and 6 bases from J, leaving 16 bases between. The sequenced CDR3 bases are TGTGCCAGCAGCCAAGCCGCAGGAAGAGCTGAA. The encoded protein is CASSQAAGRAE. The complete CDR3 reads CASSQAAGRAEAFF.

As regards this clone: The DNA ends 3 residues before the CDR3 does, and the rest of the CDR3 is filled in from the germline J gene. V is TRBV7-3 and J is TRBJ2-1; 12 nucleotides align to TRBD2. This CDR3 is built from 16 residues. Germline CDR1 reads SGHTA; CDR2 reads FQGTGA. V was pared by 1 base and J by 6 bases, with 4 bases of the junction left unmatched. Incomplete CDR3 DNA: TGTGCCAGCAGCTTAATGCCTAGCGGGGGGGCCAATGAG. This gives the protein CASSLMPSGGANE. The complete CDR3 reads CASSLMPSGGANEQFF.

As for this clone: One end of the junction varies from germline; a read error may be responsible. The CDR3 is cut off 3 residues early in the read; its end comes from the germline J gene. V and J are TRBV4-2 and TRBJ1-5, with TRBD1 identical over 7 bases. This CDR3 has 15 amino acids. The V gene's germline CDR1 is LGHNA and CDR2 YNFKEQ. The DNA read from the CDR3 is TGCGCCAGCAGCCAAGAGTTTACAGGGGATCAGCCC. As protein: CASSQEFTGDQP. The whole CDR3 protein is CASSQEFTGDQPQHF.

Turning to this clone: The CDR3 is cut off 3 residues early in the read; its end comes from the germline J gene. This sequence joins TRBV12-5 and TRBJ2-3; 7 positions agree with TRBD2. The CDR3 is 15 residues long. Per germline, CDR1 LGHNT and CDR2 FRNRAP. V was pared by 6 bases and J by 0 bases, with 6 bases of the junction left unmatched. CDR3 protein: CASGRSGASTDTQYF. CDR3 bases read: TGTGCTAGTGGCCGAAGCGGGGCGAGCACAGATACG. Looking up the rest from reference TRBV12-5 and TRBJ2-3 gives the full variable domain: DARVTQTPRHKVTEMGQEVTMRCQPILGHNTVFWYRQTMMQGLELLAYFRNRAPLDDSGMPKDRFSAEMPDATLATLKIQPSEPRDSAVYFCASGRSGASTDTQYFGPGTRLTVL.

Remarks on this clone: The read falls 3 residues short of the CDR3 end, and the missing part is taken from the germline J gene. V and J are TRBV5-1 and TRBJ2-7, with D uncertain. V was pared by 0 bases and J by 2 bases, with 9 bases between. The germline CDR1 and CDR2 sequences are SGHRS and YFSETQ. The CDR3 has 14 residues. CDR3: CASSLDGGPYEQYF. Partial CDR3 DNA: TGCGCCAGCAGCTTGGACGGCGGCCCCTACGAG. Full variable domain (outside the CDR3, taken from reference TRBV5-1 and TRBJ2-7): KAGVTQTPRYLIKTRGQQVTLSCSPISGHRSVSWYQQTPGQGLQFLFEYFSETQRNKGNFPGRFSGRQFSNSRSEMNVSTLELGDSALYLCASSLDGGPYEQYFGPGTRLTVT.

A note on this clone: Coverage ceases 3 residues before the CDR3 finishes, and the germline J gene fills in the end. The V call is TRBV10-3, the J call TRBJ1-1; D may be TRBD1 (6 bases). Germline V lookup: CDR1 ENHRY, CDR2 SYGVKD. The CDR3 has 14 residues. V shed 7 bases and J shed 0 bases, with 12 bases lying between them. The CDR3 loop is CAIIGGRMNTEAFF. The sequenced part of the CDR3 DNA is TGTGCCATCATAGGGGGAAGGATGAACACTGAA.

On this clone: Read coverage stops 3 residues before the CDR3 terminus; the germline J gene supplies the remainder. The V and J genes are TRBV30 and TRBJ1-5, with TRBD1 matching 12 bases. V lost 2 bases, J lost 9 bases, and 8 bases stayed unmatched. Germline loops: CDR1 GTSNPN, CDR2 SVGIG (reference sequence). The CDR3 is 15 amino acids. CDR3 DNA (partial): TGTGCCTGGAGTCCCGGGACAGGGGGCGGTTGGCCC. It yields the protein CAWSPGTGGGWP. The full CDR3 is CAWSPGTGGGWPQHF.